Following are 14 T cell receptor beta chains from one sample sequenced in a study of T cell responses to AZD1222 COVID-19 vaccine. This table comes from immunoSEQ multiplex PCR, and its TCRdb copy is limited to in-frame clones, with some not included. The sample records 150,000 to 200,000 clones, around 86% being singletons. The material was peripheral blood, obtained on day 0 of MenACWY control vaccination. These receptors came from an adult in good health.

The chain joins TRBV4-3 to TRBJ2-3; the D is unclear. The CDR3 extends over 14 amino acids. Germline CDR1 reads LGHNA; CDR2 reads YSLEER. V shed 1 base and J shed 5 bases, with 10 bases lying between them. CDR3 nucleotides: TGCGCCAGCAGCCAAGGACGGATGGGAGATACGCAGTATTTT. Translation: CASSQGRMGDTQYF.

The chain joins TRBV28 to TRBJ1-5, with 9 nucleotides matching TRBD1. Germline CDR1 reads MDHEN; CDR2 reads SYDVKM. The CDR3 runs 14 residues. V lost 3 bases to trimming and J lost 7 bases; unmatched junction nucleotides: 4. The CDR3 nucleotides read TGTGCCAGCAGTTTCGGACAGGGGCAACAGCCCCAGCATTTT. This translates into CASSFGQGQQPQHF.

This clone came up a few times. The genes are TRBV7-8 and TRBJ2-7, with 8 bases fitting TRBD1. Germline V lookup: CDR1 SGHVS, CDR2 FQNEAQ. The length of the CDR3 is 14 residues. J gave up 5 bases and V 2 bases, and 5 bases lay outside the gene matches. The CDR3 loop is CASSLQGASHEQYF. The CDR3 region has the DNA TGTGCCAGCAGCTTACAGGGGGCCAGTCACGAGCAGTACTTC.

The chain joins TRBV5-5 to TRBJ2-5; D could derive from TRBD1 or TRBD2 (5 bases each). The germline V gene encodes CDR1 SGHKS and CDR2 YYEKEE (reference sequence). This CDR3 region has 14 residues. Trimming cost V 4 bases and J 4 bases, with 14 bases left between them. CDR3 in amino acids: CASSPREGRETQYF. The CDR3 nucleotides read TGTGCCAGCAGCCCGAGAGAGGGGCGAGAGACCCAGTACTTC.

V gene TRBV5-1 combines with J gene TRBJ1-6, with 8 bases fitting TRBD1. Losses at the gene ends were 0 bases for V and 7 bases for J; bases not matched to a gene: 3. The germline gives CDR1 SGHRS, CDR2 YFSETQ. This CDR3 is built from 15 residues. In DNA, the CDR3 is TGCGCCAGCAGCTTGGCACAGGGGGGGAATTCACCCCTCCACTTT. This gives the protein CASSLAQGGNSPLHF.

V and J are TRBV29-1 and TRBJ1-1; D is undetermined. The germline V gene encodes CDR1 SQVTM and CDR2 ANQGSEA. V shed 0 bases and J shed 4 bases, with 12 bases lying between them. The CDR3 extends over 14 amino acids. CDR3 nucleotide sequence: TGCAGCGTTGAAGAGATCTCGGGAGGCACTGAAGCTTTCTTT. It is translated as CSVEEISGGTEAFF.

The rearrangement joins TRBV4-3 to TRBJ2-1; D unresolved. The CDR3 is made up of 13 amino acids. Trimming stripped 0 bases from V and 10 bases from J, with 10 bases between. Germline V gene sequence: CDR1 LGHNA, CDR2 YSLEER. The CDR3 loop is CASSQDPFREQFF. The CDR3 nucleotides read TGCGCCAGCAGCCAAGATCCCTTCAGGGAGCAGTTCTTC.

The V call is TRBV13, the J call TRBJ2-7; D is perhaps TRBD2 (6 bases). CDR3 length: 12 amino acids. Trimming removed 4 bases from V and 7 bases from J, with 11 bases in between. Germline lookup yields CDR1 PRHDT and CDR2 FYEKMQ (reference sequence). In DNA, the CDR3 is TGTGCCAGCAGCTCGCAGGGAGGTGAGCAGTACTTC. This codes for CASSSQGGEQYF.

This sequence joins TRBV27 and TRBJ2-7, with D possibly TRBD1 on 6 matching bases. The CDR3 contains 14 residues. Germline V gene lookup returns CDR1 MNHEY and CDR2 SMNVEV (reference sequence). V lost 8 bases and J 4 bases, leaving 18 bases between the germline ends. The CDR3 nucleotides are TGTGCCAGCCGAGGACAGTACAGATCTTACGAGCAGTACTTC. Its protein product is CASRGQYRSYEQYF.

The CDR3 reads CASSDQGNTEAFF. The CDR3 nucleotides are TGCGCCAGCAGCGATCAGGGGAACACTGAAGCTTTCTTT. This chain uses TRBV5-1 with TRBJ1-1; possibly TRBD1 for D (5 bases). V was clipped by 4 bases and J by 1 base, with 8 bases between them. CDR3 size: 13 residues. Germline values: CDR1 SGHRS, CDR2 YFSETQ.

This chain connects TRBV10-3 to TRBJ2-7; a possible D gene is TRBD2 (5 bases). Germline-derived CDR1 and CDR2 are ENHRY and SYGVKD. This CDR3 has 14 residues. Trimming stripped 5 bases from V and 0 bases from J, with 11 bases between. CDR3 region: CAISFKRDSYEQYF. The CDR3 DNA follows: TGTGCCATCAGTTTCAAACGGGACTCCTACGAGCAGTACTTC.

The V call is TRBV6-5, the J call TRBJ1-1; 7 nucleotides agree with TRBD1. The V segment lost 0 bases and the J segment 1 base; nucleotides outside the gene matches: 5. Per germline, CDR1 MNHEY and CDR2 SVGAGI. This CDR3 has 16 amino acids. The CDR3 sequence is CASSYSGGAGNTEAFF. CDR3 coding DNA: TGTGCCAGCAGTTACTCAGGGGGCGCAGGGAACACTGAAGCTTTCTTT.

CDR3 nucleotide sequence: TGTGCCAGTAGTATAGCTCGGCTAGCGGGAGTTGGAGATACGCAGTATTTT. Protein product: CASSIARLAGVGDTQYF. The rearrangement uses TRBV19 and TRBJ2-3; 10 bases map to TRBD2. The V segment lost 1 base and the J segment 5 bases; nucleotides outside the gene matches: 9. The germline V gene encodes CDR1 LNHDA and CDR2 SQIVND (reference sequence). The CDR3 runs to 17 residues.

V is TRBV19 and J is TRBJ2-7; D might be TRBD1 (5 bases). V was cut by 3 bases and J by 1 base, with 10 bases left in between. Germline V gene data show CDR1 as LNHDA and CDR2 as SQIVND (reference sequence). There are 14 residues in the CDR3. The CDR3 here is CASSMPGQSYEQYF. The CDR3 DNA follows: TGTGCCAGTAGTATGCCCGGACAATCCTACGAGCAGTACTTC.